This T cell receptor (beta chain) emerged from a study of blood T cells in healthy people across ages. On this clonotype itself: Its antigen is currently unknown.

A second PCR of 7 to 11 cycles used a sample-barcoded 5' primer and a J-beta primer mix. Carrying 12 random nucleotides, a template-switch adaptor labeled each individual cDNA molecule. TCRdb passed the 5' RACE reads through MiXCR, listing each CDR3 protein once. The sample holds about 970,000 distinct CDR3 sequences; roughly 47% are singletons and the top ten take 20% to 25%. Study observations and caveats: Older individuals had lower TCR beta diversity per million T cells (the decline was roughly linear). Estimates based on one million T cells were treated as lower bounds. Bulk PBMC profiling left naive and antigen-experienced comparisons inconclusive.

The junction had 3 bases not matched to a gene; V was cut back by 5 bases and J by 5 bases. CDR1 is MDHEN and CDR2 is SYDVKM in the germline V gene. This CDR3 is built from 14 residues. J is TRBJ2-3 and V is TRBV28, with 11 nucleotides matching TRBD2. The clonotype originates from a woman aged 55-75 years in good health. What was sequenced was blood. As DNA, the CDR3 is TGTGCCAGCAGTCTAGCGGGAGGTATAGATACGCAGTATTTT. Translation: CASSLAGGIDTQYF. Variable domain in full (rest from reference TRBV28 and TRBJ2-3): DVKVTQSSRYLVKRTGEKVFLECVQDMDHENMFWYRQDPGLGLRLIYFSYDVKMKEKGDIPEGYSVSREKKERFSLILESASTNQTSMYLCASSLAGGIDTQYFGPGTRLTVL.